This T cell receptor beta chain was identified during a study of shared clonotypes between healthy human individuals. Study context: The study drew on a couple of women and three men aged 18 to 49 as donors.

Sequencing was at deep level. Sequenced by immunoSEQ multiplex PCR; TCRdb stores in-frame clones only, minus some. The sample records 2 million to 2.5 million clones, more than 85% being singletons. Trimming pared 2 bases from V and 5 bases from J, leaving 10 bases between. Germline V gene sequence: CDR1 ENHRY, CDR2 SYGVKD. The CDR3 sequence is 13 residues long. The sequence was collected from a young man in good health. Some clones in this sample may be carry-over from other donors' samples. The sequencing sample was made of naive CD4+ T cells from PBMCs. The subset was: CD45RA+ positively selected. The gene calls are TRBV10-3 and TRBJ2-7; D may be TRBD2 (5 bases). CDR3 bases: TGTGCCATCAGTGAGCGGCTAGCTAACGAGCAGTACTTC. Encoded protein: CAISERLANEQYF.